The 26 T cell receptor beta chains in this list originate from one sample, sequenced in a study of Ad26.COV2.S vaccination and SARS-CoV-2 variants. As for treatment: 19 received Ad26.COV2.S at low or high dose, single or two shots; 5 received placebo; per-sample allocation not given. Day 63 after the first injection of vaccine or placebo was the sampling time. Clones were read by immunoSEQ multiplex PCR, and TCRdb kept only the in-frame ones, dropping some. The sample yields fewer than 600,000 clones, roughly nine tenths seen once. This specimen was peripheral blood, taken in a trial of Ad26.COV2.S vaccine versus placebo. These receptors were taken from a person aged 18-60 years who received the Ad26.COV2.S COVID-19 vaccine or a placebo.

In its sample, this clone was seen once. The chain employs TRBV6-5 and TRBJ2-7, with D perhaps TRBD1 or TRBD2 (5 bases each). The ends were cut back, 6 bases at V and 0 bases at J, with 15 bases in the middle. CDR1 is MNHEY, CDR2 SVGAGI, per germline. The CDR3 sequence is 15 residues long. The CDR3 nucleotides read TGTGCCAGCAGGGGGGTAGAAAGAGGCTCCTACGAGCAGTACTTC. Amino acid sequence: CASRGVERGSYEQYF.

This clone has just one count. This chain uses TRBV30 with TRBJ2-3; possible D gene TRBD1, 5 bases. V was trimmed by 2 bases and J by 2 bases, leaving 8 bases between them. Germline V gene lookup returns CDR1 GTSNPN and CDR2 SVGIG (reference sequence). This CDR3 has 13 amino acids. The CDR3 bases are TGTGCCTGGAGTCCAGGGCTCACAGATACGCAGTATTTT. Translation gives CAWSPGLTDTQYF. The full variable domain, with the rest looked up from reference TRBV30 and TRBJ2-3, is SQTIHQWPATLVQPVGSPLSLECTVEGTSNPNLYWYRQAAGRGLQLLFYSVGIGQISSEVPQNLSASRPQDRQFILSSKKLLLSDSGFYLCAWSPGLTDTQYFGPGTRLTVL.

This chain links TRBV3-1 (or the pseudogene TRBV3-2) with TRBJ1-1; a weak D match, TRBD1 (5 bases). The CDR3 loop spans 14 amino acids. The germline V and J ends were trimmed by 7 bases and 3 bases, with 15 bases remaining between them. Germline CDR1 is LGHDT and CDR2 is YNNKEL (reference sequence). In DNA, the CDR3 is TGTGCCAGCACCCCAGACGGGGGGGACACTGAAGCTTTCTTT. This codes for CASTPDGGDTEAFF.

The chain joins TRBV7-8 to TRBJ1-1, with D possibly matching TRBD1 (5 bases). This CDR3 comprises 14 residues. Trimming removed 1 base at V and 2 bases at J, with 8 bases between. CDR1 and CDR2 (germline): SGHVS, FQNEAQ. CDR3 region: CASSLGGVNTEAFF. As DNA, the CDR3 is TGTGCCAGCAGCTTAGGGGGGGTAAACACTGAAGCTTTCTTT. Together with reference TRBV7-8 and TRBJ1-1, the CDR3 gives the full variable domain: GAGVSQSPRYKVAKRGQDVALRCDPISGHVSLFWYQQALGQGPEFLTYFQNEAQLDKSGLPSDRFFAERPEGSVSTLKIQRTQQEDSAVYLCASSLGGVNTEAFFGQGTRLTVV.

This sequence joins TRBV11-2 and TRBJ1-1, with TRBD1 matching over 8 bases. The trim removed 4 bases at V and 9 bases at J, leaving 10 bases unmatched. This CDR3 comprises 14 residues. In germline, CDR1 is SGHAT, CDR2 FQNNGV. The CDR3 protein is CASSYTDRDQQAFF. DNA of the CDR3: TGTGCCAGCAGCTATACGGACAGGGACCAGCAAGCTTTCTTT.

The rearrangement joins TRBV6-6 to TRBJ2-7, with 9 bases lining up with TRBD1. J lost 4 bases, V lost 5 bases, and 15 bases had no gene match. The CDR3 consists of 17 residues. CDR1 and CDR2 (germline): MNHNY, SVGAGI (reference sequence). This CDR3 reads CASSRRRPGQGNYEQYF. For the CDR3, the DNA is TGTGCCAGCAGTCGGAGACGCCCGGGACAGGGAAATTACGAGCAGTACTTC.

This clone was counted a few times. The rearrangement joins TRBV13 to TRBJ1-1, with D unclear. This CDR3 is 13 amino acids long. Trimming stripped 6 bases from V and 1 base from J, with 9 bases between. CDR1 and CDR2 (germline): PRHDT, FYEKMQ (reference sequence). CDR3 region: CASRKDENTEAFF. CDR3 bases: TGTGCCAGCAGGAAGGATGAGAACACTGAAGCTTTCTTT.

About this clone: At one of its ends the junction is not consistent with the germline gene, which may arise from a read error. The V and J genes are TRBV6-1 and TRBJ1-5, with D perhaps matching TRBD1 (6 bases). There are 15 residues in the CDR3. The germline gives CDR1 MNHNS, CDR2 SASEGT. CDR3 in DNA: TGTGCCAGCAGGGAAGCGGGGGGCGGCAATCAGCCCCAGCATTTT. This translates into CASREAGGGNQPQHF.

The chain has TRBV7-9 and TRBJ1-2; TRBD1 matches at 7 bases. CDR3 length equals 15 residues. CDR1 and CDR2 (germline): SEHNR, FQNEAQ (reference sequence). V dropped 5 bases and J dropped 0; count of bases not matched to a gene: 6. In DNA, the CDR3 is TGTGCCAGCAGCACACTGGGGACAGCTAACTATGGCTACACCTTC. Protein sequence: CASSTLGTANYGYTF.

The V call is TRBV28, the J call TRBJ2-7; 9 positions match TRBD2. Losses at the gene ends were 4 bases for V and 4 bases for J; bases not matched to a gene: 11. This CDR3 comprises 16 residues. The germline V gene encodes CDR1 MDHEN and CDR2 SYDVKM. This CDR3 reads CASSSVPSGMVYEQYF. Here the CDR3 DNA reads TGTGCCAGCAGTTCAGTCCCTAGCGGGATGGTATACGAGCAGTACTTC.

This chain connects TRBV5-4 to TRBJ2-5, with unresolved D. The V end lost 4 bases, the J end lost 1 base, and 11 bases lay between the germline ends. Germline CDR1 reads SGHNT; CDR2 reads YYREEE (reference sequence). This CDR3 has 14 residues. This CDR3 is CASSTRFGQETQYF. The CDR3 bases are TGTGCCAGCAGCACCCGCTTTGGCCAAGAGACCCAGTACTTC.

Only one count was recorded for this clone. V and J are TRBV7-8 and TRBJ2-7, with D possibly TRBD2 on 6 matching bases. V was pared by 0 bases and J by 3 bases, with 24 bases between. This CDR3 contains 19 residues. Germline V gene sequence: CDR1 SGHVS, CDR2 FQNEAQ. This CDR3 reads CASSLAFGRRNSRHYEQYF. CDR3 nucleotides: TGTGCCAGCAGCTTAGCTTTTGGGAGGAGAAACTCTAGACACTACGAGCAGTACTTC. Drawing the rest from reference TRBV7-8 and TRBJ2-7, the complete variable domain is GAGVSQSPRYKVAKRGQDVALRCDPISGHVSLFWYQQALGQGPEFLTYFQNEAQLDKSGLPSDRFFAERPEGSVSTLKIQRTQQEDSAVYLCASSLAFGRRNSRHYEQYFGPGTRLTVT.

The rearrangement uses TRBV4-2 and TRBJ1-1; D is undetermined. Germline CDR1 is LGHNA and CDR2 is YNFKEQ. This CDR3 spans 12 amino acids. V shed 0 bases and J shed 8 bases, with 7 bases lying between them. CDR3 sequence: CASSQDGREAFF. CDR3 coding DNA: TGTGCCAGCAGCCAAGATGGTAGAGAAGCTTTCTTT.

V gene TRBV25-1 combines with J gene TRBJ2-2; D ambiguous. There are 18 residues in the CDR3. The V end lost 1 base, the J end lost 3 bases, and 18 bases lay between the germline ends. Germline assignment: CDR1 MGHDK and CDR2 SYGVNS. In nucleotides, the CDR3 is TGTGCCAGCAGTGAATCCCGCCTCTCCGCGTGGGACACCGGGGAGCTGTTTTTT. Translating gives CASSESRLSAWDTGELFF.

A single count supports this clone. The chain links TRBV5-1 to TRBJ1-2; TRBD1 matches at 8 bases. Trimming took 4 bases from V and 8 from J; bases not matched to a gene: 7. Germline CDR1 is SGHRS and CDR2 is YFSETQ. This CDR3 has 13 amino acids. DNA for the CDR3: TGCGCCAGCAGCCACACAGGGGGTGAGGGCTACACCTTC. Its translation is CASSHTGGEGYTF.

This chain links TRBV6-5 with TRBJ1-1, with TRBD1 matching over 7 bases. V lost 6 bases to trimming and J lost 3 bases; unmatched junction nucleotides: 7. Germline V gene lookup returns CDR1 MNHEY and CDR2 SVGAGI. The CDR3 has 14 amino acids. The DNA of the CDR3 is TGTGCCAGCAGATACGACAGGGCGTACACTGAAGCTTTCTTT. This gives the protein CASRYDRAYTEAFF.

This rearrangement joins TRBV7-2 to TRBJ1-5, with D unresolved. Trimming took 0 bases from V and 4 from J, leaving 16 bases between them. From germline, CDR1 is SGHTA and CDR2 FQGNSA. This CDR3 has 17 amino acids. This CDR3 reads CASSLARVGVVNQPQHF. CDR3 DNA: TGTGCCAGCAGCTTAGCGCGTGTGGGAGTTGTTAATCAGCCCCAGCATTTT.

J is TRBJ2-1 and V is TRBV3-1 (or the pseudogene TRBV3-2); the D gene is possibly TRBD2 (5 bases). V lost 6 bases to trimming and J lost 7 bases, with 7 bases between them. Germline V gene lookup returns CDR1 LGHDT and CDR2 YNNKEL (reference sequence). This CDR3 is 11 amino acids long. The CDR3 DNA reads as TGTGCCAGCAGGGGAGTTAATGAGCAGTTCTTC. This codes for CASRGVNEQFF.

The CDR3 DNA sequence: TGTGCCAGCAGAGGCATTGGGACCGCCTCCACTGAAGCTTTCTTT. This codes for CASRGIGTASTEAFF. The chain couples TRBV6-5 to TRBJ1-1; weak D call: TRBD1 (5 bases). V lost 6 bases and J 4 bases, leaving 18 bases between the germline ends. Germline V gene data show CDR1 as MNHEY and CDR2 as SVGAGI. The CDR3 extends over 15 amino acids.

The rearrangement joins TRBV27 to TRBJ2-1; D gene ambiguous. The CDR3 covers 13 residues. With 5 bases removed from V and 10 bases from J, the gap between germline ends came to 15 bases. The V gene's germline CDR1 is MNHEY and CDR2 SMNVEV (reference sequence). Here the CDR3 DNA reads TGTGCCAGCAGTCACCGCGGCCACGGCGAGCAGTTCTTC. It yields the protein CASSHRGHGEQFF.

This clone came up a few times. The chain carries TRBV19 and TRBJ2-3; 9 nucleotides agree with TRBD2. CDR1 is LNHDA and CDR2 is SQIVND in the germline V gene (reference sequence). V lost 8 bases to trimming and J lost 2 bases; unmatched junction nucleotides: 11. The CDR3 is 16 residues long. The DNA of the CDR3 is TGTGCCAGTCAAAAGCGGGGGGACTACCCCACAGATACGCAGTATTTT. It codes for CASQKRGDYPTDTQYF.

The chain links TRBV6-5 to TRBJ2-1, with D unresolved. The germline V gene encodes CDR1 MNHEY and CDR2 SVGAGI. This CDR3 comprises 14 residues. V dropped 2 bases and J dropped 0 bases, with 5 bases sitting between them. The CDR3 coding sequence is TGTGCCAGCAGTTACGTATCCTCCTACAATGAGCAGTTCTTC. This sequence encodes CASSYVSSYNEQFF.

This clone was observed a few times. The chain uses TRBV2 and TRBJ2-2, with 10 bases matching TRBD2. Germline assignment: CDR1 SNHLY and CDR2 FYNNEI. Losses at the gene ends were 8 bases for V and 6 bases for J; bases not matched to a gene: 6. CDR3 size: 14 residues. In DNA form, the CDR3 reads TGTGCCAGCCGGAGCGGGAGGGCCGCCGGGGAGCTGTTTTTT. This translates into CASRSGRAAGELFF.

This chain links TRBV7-2 with TRBJ2-7; the match to TRBD2 covers 8 bases. CDR1 SGHTA and CDR2 FQGNSA come from the germline V gene. This CDR3 spans 14 amino acids. V trimming: 5 bases; J trimming: 6 bases; junction bases outside the gene matches: 9. In DNA form, the CDR3 reads TGTGCCAGCAGCCCAGGGACTAGGGTTGGCGAGCAGTACTTC. This encodes CASSPGTRVGEQYF.

This clone was observed a few times. The V call is TRBV19, the J call TRBJ1-5; D uncertain. The V end was cut by 3 bases, the J end by 2 bases, with 8 bases between. In germline, CDR1 is LNHDA, CDR2 SQIVND (reference sequence). The CDR3 has 14 amino acids. This CDR3 reads CASSMLAGNQPQHF. Written as DNA, the CDR3 is TGTGCCAGTAGTATGCTGGCAGGCAATCAGCCCCAGCATTTT. The whole variable domain, remainder taken from reference TRBV19 and TRBJ1-5, is DGGITQSPKYLFRKEGQNVTLSCEQNLNHDAMYWYRQDPGQGLRLIYYSQIVNDFQKGDIAEGYSVSREKKESFPLTVTSAQKNPTAFYLCASSMLAGNQPQHFGDGTRLSIL.

The chain links TRBV18 to TRBJ1-1; D gene uncertain. The CDR3 length is 12 residues. The V end lost 2 bases, the J end lost 8 bases, and 9 bases lay between the germline ends. Germline V gene lookup returns CDR1 KGHSH and CDR2 LQKENI. CDR3 sequence: CASSPIEGEAFF. DNA for the CDR3: TGTGCCAGCTCACCAATCGAGGGCGAAGCTTTCTTT.